Listed below are T cell receptor beta chains from one sample, sequenced in a study of blood T cell repertoires in COVID-19. Clones were sequenced by immunoSEQ multiplex PCR, and TCRdb holds only the in-frame ones, with some missing. The repertoire consists of about 42,000 clones, with almost 80% occurring once and the leading ten covering roughly a third. The sequenced sample was peripheral blood. The source is a woman over 75 with acute or convalescent COVID-19. The CDR3 runs from the conserved cysteine through the conserved F or W. Fields, in order: CDR3 protein, CDR3 DNA, D gene, clone size, V gene, J gene. D genes are given only for firm matches. Not all rows give a size; the values are once, few, many and, for expanded clones, a class.

CDR3: CASNADGPRGEQYF; DNA: TGTGCCAGTAATGCGGACGGGCCGCGGGGGGAGCAGTACTTC; D: TRBD2; size: NA; V: TRBV19; J: TRBJ2-7
CDR3: CASSIGTSGSTQYF; DNA: TGTGCCAGTAGTATAGGGACTAGCGGGAGTACACAGTATTTT; D: TRBD2; size: few; V: TRBV19; J: TRBJ2-3
CDR3: CASSLILSGVDSGNTIYF; DNA: TGTGCCAGCAGCTTAATCCTATCGGGAGTAGACTCTGGAAACACCATATATTTT; D: NA; size: NA; V: TRBV7-2; J: TRBJ1-3
CDR3: CASSRDRNTEAFF; DNA: TGTGCCAGCAGTCGTGACAGAAACACTGAAGCTTTCTTT; D: NA; size: NA; V: TRBV6-6; J: TRBJ1-1
CDR3: CASSLQSSGEQYF; DNA: TGTGCCAGCAGCTTACAATCCAGCGGCGAGCAGTACTTC; D: NA; size: NA; V: TRBV12-3/TRBV12-4; J: TRBJ2-7
CDR3: CASSFGLAHNEQFF; DNA: TGTGCCAGCAGCTTTGGACTAGCTCACAATGAGCAGTTCTTC; D: TRBD2; size: NA; V: TRBV11-3; J: TRBJ2-1
CDR3: CASSPGTSVTGELFF; DNA: TGTGCCAGCAGCCCGGGGACTAGCGTGACCGGGGAGCTGTTTTTT; D: TRBD2; size: NA; V: TRBV11-3; J: TRBJ2-2
CDR3: CATSRMTRGLDFF; DNA: TGTGCCACCAGCAGAATGACGCGGGGACTGGATTTCTTT; D: NA; size: NA; V: TRBV15; J: TRBJ1-1
CDR3: CASSDSELMISPLHF; DNA: TGTGCCAGCAGTGACAGTGAGTTAATGATTTCACCCCTCCACTTT; D: NA; size: NA; V: TRBV28; J: TRBJ1-6
CDR3: CASSGTSGRMLFF; DNA: TGTGCCAGTAGCGGGACTAGCGGGAGGATGCTGTTCTTC; D: TRBD2; size: NA; V: TRBV19; J: TRBJ2-1
CDR3: CASSGLDNYGYTF; DNA: TGTGCCAGCAGTGGGCTAGACAACTATGGCTACACCTTC; D: NA; size: few; V: TRBV2; J: TRBJ1-2
CDR3: CAISPGTGGLASSGNTIYF; DNA: TGTGCCATCAGCCCCGGGACAGGGGGCCTAGCATCCTCTGGAAACACCATATATTTT; D: TRBD1; size: NA; V: TRBV10-3; J: TRBJ1-3
CDR3: CASSLNLAGGTGTGELFF; DNA: TGTGCCAGCAGCTTAAATTTAGCGGGTGGGACCGGGACCGGGGAGCTGTTTTTT; D: TRBD2; size: NA; V: TRBV7-8; J: TRBJ2-2
CDR3: CASSQRPGLAGAYEQYF; DNA: TGTGCCAGCAGCCAACGCCCGGGACTAGCGGGCGCCTACGAGCAGTACTTC; D: TRBD2; size: NA; V: TRBV3-1/TRBV3-2; J: TRBJ2-7
CDR3: CASSPAADSGANVLTF; DNA: TGCGCCAGCAGCCCGGCTGCGGACTCTGGGGCCAACGTCCTGACTTTC; D: NA; size: NA; V: TRBV5-1; J: TRBJ2-6
CDR3: CSASIHSSYEQYF; DNA: TGCAGTGCTAGTATTCACAGCTCCTACGAGCAGTACTTC; D: NA; size: few; V: TRBV20-1; J: TRBJ2-7
CDR3: CASSRSGGDDTEAFF; DNA: TGTGCCAGCAGCCGCAGTGGAGGGGACGACACTGAAGCTTTCTTT; D: NA; size: NA; V: TRBV11-2; J: TRBJ1-1
CDR3: CASSSLLGNTEAFF; DNA: TGTGCCAGCAGCTCACTCCTGGGCAACACTGAAGCTTTCTTT; D: NA; size: NA; V: TRBV28; J: TRBJ1-1
CDR3: CASSLLRPTSDQETQYF; DNA: TGCGCCAGCAGCCTCCTCCGCCCTACTAGCGACCAAGAGACCCAGTACTTC; D: TRBD2; size: NA; V: TRBV5-1; J: TRBJ2-5
CDR3: CASLDSRYGYTF; DNA: TGTGCCTCTTTGGACAGCAGATATGGCTACACCTTC; D: NA; size: NA; V: TRBV24-1; J: TRBJ1-2
CDR3: CASSLWQGANNSPLHF; DNA: TGCGCCAGCAGCTTGTGGCAGGGGGCGAACAATTCACCCCTCCACTTT; D: TRBD1; size: NA; V: TRBV5-1; J: TRBJ1-6
CDR3: CASSLRGLRLQETQYF; DNA: TGTGCCAGCAGCTTACGGGGTCTCAGATTACAAGAGACCCAGTACTTC; D: NA; size: NA; V: TRBV7-9; J: TRBJ2-5
CDR3: CASTPKVGVNTEAFF; DNA: TGCGCCAGCACCCCCAAGGTGGGAGTGAACACTGAAGCTTTCTTT; D: NA; size: NA; V: TRBV5-1; J: TRBJ1-1
CDR3: CASSPTGFPHVGYTF; DNA: TGTGCCAGCAGCCCCACAGGTTTCCCCCATGTGGGCTACACCTTC; D: NA; size: NA; V: TRBV3-1/TRBV3-2; J: TRBJ1-2
CDR3: CAGPEAFF; DNA: TGTGCCGGCCCTGAAGCTTTCTTT; D: NA; size: NA; V: TRBV4-2; J: TRBJ1-1
CDR3: CASSWSFGRDSYEQYF; DNA: TGTGCCAGCAGCTGGAGCTTTGGCAGGGACTCCTACGAGCAGTACTTC; D: NA; size: NA; V: TRBV7-2; J: TRBJ2-7
CDR3: CASRTAENTEAFF; DNA: TGTGCCAGCCGGACAGCAGAGAACACTGAAGCTTTCTTT; D: NA; size: NA; V: TRBV19; J: TRBJ1-1
CDR3: CASSKVGVLGSKSIRKNIQYF; DNA: TGTGCCAGCAGCAAAGTCGGGGTTTTAGGGTCCAAAAGCATAAGGAAAAACATTCAGTACTTC; D: NA; size: NA; V: TRBV21-1; J: TRBJ2-4
CDR3: CASSLDRNEKLFF; DNA: TGTGCCAGCAGCTTGGATAGAAATGAAAAACTGTTTTTT; D: NA; size: NA; V: TRBV5-8; J: TRBJ1-4
CDR3: CASRGGDYGYTF; DNA: TGTGCCAGCAGGGGGGGTGACTATGGCTACACCTTC; D: NA; size: NA; V: TRBV25-1; J: TRBJ1-2
CDR3: CASSWTVSDTQYF; DNA: TGTGCCAGTAGCTGGACTGTTTCAGATACGCAGTATTTT; D: NA; size: medium-sized; V: TRBV19; J: TRBJ2-3
CDR3: CASSQVRGLNTEAFF; DNA: TGCGCCAGCAGCCAAGTCAGGGGGCTCAACACTGAAGCTTTCTTT; D: TRBD1; size: few; V: TRBV4-3; J: TRBJ1-1
CDR3: CASSRIGGDVVPEAFF; DNA: TGTGCCAGTAGTCGGATAGGGGGCGATGTGGTCCCTGAAGCTTTCTTT; D: TRBD1; size: NA; V: TRBV19; J: TRBJ1-1
CDR3: CASSPRNEKLFF; DNA: TGTGCCAGCAGTCCCCGGAATGAAAAACTGTTTTTT; D: NA; size: NA; V: TRBV6-5; J: TRBJ1-4
CDR3: CASSFPSGPEAFF; DNA: TGTGCCAGCAGTTTCCCCAGTGGCCCTGAAGCTTTCTTT; D: NA; size: NA; V: TRBV28; J: TRBJ1-1